A single sample is the source of the 22 T cell receptor beta chains below, sequenced in a study of shared clonotypes between healthy human individuals. Clones were sequenced by immunoSEQ multiplex PCR, and TCRdb holds only the in-frame ones, with some missing. This table has approximately 720,000 clones, 60% to 80% appearing once. The sequencing input was memory CD4+ T cells sorted from blood. Documented subset: CD45RA-negative fraction. The source is a woman aged 25 to 39 in good health.

The chain is built from TRBV5-8 and TRBJ2-5; D gene ambiguous. The V and J ends lost 1 base and 5 bases respectively, with 9 bases between them. CDR1 is SGHTS, CDR2 YDEGEE, per germline. The CDR3 runs 13 residues. CDR3 sequence (DNA): TGTGCCAGCAGCTTGCCCCCGGCTGAGACCCAGTACTTC. Amino acid sequence: CASSLPPAETQYF.

In the case of this clone: This sequence may be a read error, since a much larger clone differs from it by one base. This chain links TRBV5-4 with TRBJ2-2; D is ambiguous. Germline assignment: CDR1 SGHNT and CDR2 YYREEE (reference sequence). The CDR3 runs 11 residues. The germline V and J ends were trimmed by 2 bases and 6 bases, with 2 bases remaining between them. The CDR3 protein is CASSFAGELFF. The CDR3 bases are TGTGCCAGCAGCTTCGCCGGGGAGCTGTTTTTT.

This clone has a single count. This chain joins TRBV5-6 and TRBJ1-1; the match to TRBD1 covers 7 bases. The CDR3 has 14 amino acids. The germline gives CDR1 SGHDT, CDR2 YYEEEE. V lost 5 bases, J lost 4 bases, and 8 bases stayed unmatched. The CDR3 spells CASRRPGQSTEAFF. The CDR3 DNA sequence: TGTGCCAGCAGACGTCCGGGACAGAGCACTGAAGCTTTCTTT.

The chain recombines TRBV9 with TRBJ2-3; D uncertain. Germline V gene data show CDR1 as SGDLS and CDR2 as YYNGEE. V lost 0 bases, J lost 2 bases, and 7 bases lay in between. The CDR3 runs to 14 residues. The CDR3 here is CASSVAGYTDTQYF. In DNA form, the CDR3 reads TGTGCCAGCAGCGTAGCGGGCTACACAGATACGCAGTATTTT.

Here the CDR3 DNA reads TGTGCCAGCAGCTTGGGAACTAGCGGGAAGGAGACCCAGTACTTC. Amino acid sequence: CASSLGTSGKETQYF. This sequence joins TRBV5-8 and TRBJ2-5, with 10 bases lining up with TRBD2. The V gene end was trimmed by 0 bases and the J gene end by 5 bases; junction bases not matched to a gene: 4. The CDR3 runs 15 residues. Per germline, CDR1 SGHTS and CDR2 YDEGEE.

In this sample, this clone turned up once. The chain employs TRBV6-5 and TRBJ1-2; D is perhaps TRBD1 (5 bases). Germline CDR1 and CDR2: MNHEY and SVGAGI. V was pared by 2 bases and J by 2 bases, with 6 bases between. CDR3 size: 13 residues. The chain's CDR3 is CASSYAGNYGYTF. DNA for the CDR3: TGTGCCAGCAGTTACGCAGGGAACTATGGCTACACCTTC.

J is TRBJ2-2 and V is TRBV7-9; 8 nucleotides align to TRBD2. This CDR3 spans 15 amino acids. Losses at the gene ends were 0 bases for V and 3 bases for J; bases not matched to a gene: 0. Germline lookup yields CDR1 SEHNR and CDR2 FQNEAQ (reference sequence). CDR3: CASSLALADTGELFF. As DNA, the CDR3 is TGTGCCAGCAGCTTAGCACTAGCGGACACCGGGGAGCTGTTTTTT. Together with reference TRBV7-9 and TRBJ2-2, the CDR3 gives the full variable domain: DTGVSQNPRHKITKRGQNVTFRCDPISEHNRLYWYRQTLGQGPEFLTYFQNEAQLEKSRLLSDRFSAERPKGSFSTLEIQRTEQGDSAMYLCASSLALADTGELFFGEGSRLTVL.

The CDR3 reads CASSDEGTGGASDTQYF. As DNA, the CDR3 is TGTGCCAGCAGTGATGAAGGGACAGGGGGCGCCTCAGATACGCAGTATTTT. V is TRBV25-1 and J is TRBJ2-3; the match to TRBD1 covers 12 bases. The CDR3 spans 17 residues. The V segment lost 3 bases and the J segment 4 bases; nucleotides outside the gene matches: 8. The germline CDR1 and CDR2 sequences are MGHDK and SYGVNS.

The V gene is TRBV28, the J gene TRBJ2-4; D possibly corresponds to TRBD1 (7 bases). Germline V gene sequence: CDR1 MDHEN, CDR2 SYDVKM. Trimming took off 5 bases at V and 3 bases at J, with 17 bases between the two ends. This CDR3 region has 16 residues. In DNA form, the CDR3 reads TGTGCCAGCAGTCCCCCTCCGCAGGGGGGCAAAAACATTCAGTACTTC. This encodes CASSPPPQGGKNIQYF.

About this clone: The sample contains more than one DNA sequence encoding this CDR3. The V gene is TRBV7-9, the J gene TRBJ2-3, with D possibly matching TRBD1 (6 bases). This CDR3 region has 14 residues. Trimming took 1 base from V and 1 from J, leaving 6 bases between them. Germline CDR1 and CDR2: SEHNR and FQNEAQ (reference sequence). This CDR3 is CASSLDRGTDTQYF. The CDR3 nucleotides read TGTGCCAGCAGCTTAGACAGGGGCACAGATACGCAGTATTTT.

This clone was picked up a small number of times. V usage is TRBV2 and J usage is TRBJ1-4; TRBD1 is a possible D gene (5 bases). Trimming removed 8 bases at V and 4 bases at J, with 17 bases between. CDR3 length: 15 amino acids. The germline CDR1 and CDR2 sequences are SNHLY and FYNNEI. The CDR3 nucleotides read TGTGCCAGCGGGGAAGCCGGGACTTATAATGAAAAACTGTTTTTT. Protein product: CASGEAGTYNEKLFF.

This clone was counted a few times. This chain connects TRBV27 to TRBJ2-6, with D perhaps TRBD1 (6 bases). V was clipped by 6 bases and J by 0 bases, with 15 bases between them. The length of the CDR3 is 17 residues. Germline V gene data show CDR1 as MNHEY and CDR2 as SMNVEV (reference sequence). DNA for the CDR3: TGTGCCAGCAGAAGACAGGTGGGTTACTCTGGGGCCAACGTCCTGACTTTC. Translated, it gives CASRRQVGYSGANVLTF.

The chain couples TRBV7-9 to TRBJ1-5; D remains ambiguous. V lost 3 bases to trimming and J lost 0 bases, with 3 bases between them. In germline, CDR1 is SEHNR, CDR2 FQNEAQ (reference sequence). CDR3 size: 13 residues. The chain's CDR3 is CASSFFSNQPQHF. In nucleotides, the CDR3 is TGTGCCAGCAGCTTCTTTAGCAATCAGCCCCAGCATTTT.

In its sample, this clone was seen a few times. V is TRBV27 and J is TRBJ2-1, with D maybe TRBD2 (5 bases). The CDR3 spans 14 residues. Germline values: CDR1 MNHEY, CDR2 SMNVEV (reference sequence). Trimming removed 3 bases from V and 5 bases from J, with 11 bases in between. CDR3 in DNA: TGTGCCAGCAGTTTGGGAGAGGGCCACAATGAGCAGTTCTTC. It translates to CASSLGEGHNEQFF.

The CDR3, as DNA: TGTGCCAGCAGTTTATTGCCCAATGAGCAGTTCTTC. This translates into CASSLLPNEQFF. The V call is TRBV28, the J call TRBJ2-1, with D unclear. The germline CDR1 and CDR2 sequences are MDHEN and SYDVKM. Trimming removed 1 base from V and 6 bases from J, with 4 bases in between. The CDR3 loop spans 12 amino acids.

The J gene is TRBJ1-1, the V gene TRBV29-1, with TRBD1 matching 8 bases. From germline, CDR1 is SQVTM and CDR2 ANQGSEA. After removal of 5 bases from V and 4 bases from J, the junction contained 6 bases not matched to a gene. CDR3 size: 13 residues. CDR3 protein: CSVSDRAGTEAFF. For the CDR3, the DNA is TGCAGCGTTTCGGACAGGGCAGGCACTGAAGCTTTCTTT.

The chain has TRBV19 and TRBJ1-1; D is undetermined. The CDR3 covers 14 residues. V lost 3 bases and J 3 bases, leaving 11 bases between the germline ends. Germline lookup yields CDR1 LNHDA and CDR2 SQIVND (reference sequence). CDR3 DNA sequence: TGTGCCAGTAGTATGGTTAGGCACCACACTGAAGCTTTCTTT. It yields the protein CASSMVRHHTEAFF.

The V call is TRBV19, the J call TRBJ2-3; D is unresolved. The CDR3 sequence is 14 residues long. Germline loops: CDR1 LNHDA, CDR2 SQIVND (reference sequence). V lost 3 bases, J lost 1 base, and 8 bases lay in between. The CDR3 loop reads CASSIQRGTDTQYF. The CDR3 coding sequence is TGTGCCAGTAGTATCCAGCGTGGCACAGATACGCAGTATTTT.

The V and J genes are TRBV7-9 and TRBJ2-1, with D possibly TRBD1 on 5 matching bases. V was clipped by 5 bases and J by 7 bases, with 18 bases between them. Germline CDR1 SEHNR, CDR2 FQNEAQ (reference sequence). This CDR3 contains 15 residues. The CDR3 here is CASSPLGMDMNEQFF. In DNA form, the CDR3 reads TGTGCCAGCAGCCCCCTAGGGATGGACATGAATGAGCAGTTCTTC. Together with reference TRBV7-9 and TRBJ2-1, the CDR3 gives the full variable domain: DTGVSQNPRHKITKRGQNVTFRCDPISEHNRLYWYRQTLGQGPEFLTYFQNEAQLEKSRLLSDRFSAERPKGSFSTLEIQRTEQGDSAMYLCASSPLGMDMNEQFFGPGTRLTVL.

This clone was seen more than once but under ten times. The chain carries TRBV28 and TRBJ1-1; possible D gene TRBD1, 6 bases. The CDR3 extends over 13 amino acids. Germline lookup yields CDR1 MDHEN and CDR2 SYDVKM. Between the trimmed V and J ends, which lost 6 bases and 4 bases, there was a span of 12 bases. The CDR3 loop reads CASSIQGSTEAFF. The CDR3 region has the DNA TGTGCCAGCAGCATACAGGGAAGCACTGAAGCTTTCTTT.

As DNA, the CDR3 is TGTGCCAGCAGCTTGTTTGGGTACGTTGACACTGAAGCTTTCTTT. It codes for CASSLFGYVDTEAFF. The chain links TRBV5-4 to TRBJ1-1; D not certain. From germline, CDR1 is SGHNT and CDR2 YYREEE (reference sequence). Trimming pared 1 base from V and 3 bases from J, leaving 13 bases between. The CDR3 has 15 residues.

In its sample, this clone was seen a few times. This chain connects TRBV5-1 to TRBJ2-5; D unresolved. Germline-derived CDR1 and CDR2 are SGHRS and YFSETQ. There are 14 residues in the CDR3. V dropped 0 bases and J dropped 2 bases, with 8 bases sitting between them. The CDR3 sequence: CASSLDANQETQYF. The CDR3 bases are TGCGCCAGCAGCTTGGACGCCAATCAAGAGACCCAGTACTTC. The whole variable domain, remainder taken from reference TRBV5-1 and TRBJ2-5, is KAGVTQTPRYLIKTRGQQVTLSCSPISGHRSVSWYQQTPGQGLQFLFEYFSETQRNKGNFPGRFSGRQFSNSRSEMNVSTLELGDSALYLCASSLDANQETQYFGPGTRLLVL.